This T cell receptor (beta chain) comes out of a study of T cell repertoires in cytomegalovirus infection. At the level of the study: Public TCR beta signature analysis indicated the presence of both CMV infection and matching HLA type.

This clonotype showed up just a few times. The antigen remains undetermined. TCRdb reprocessed the reads via MiXCR and lists one record per CDR3 protein. The table has about 150,000 distinct CDR3 sequences, under 20% seen once; the top ten hold over 15%. Overall study results and limits: HLA-C-restricted CMV clonotypes gave the most frequent clonotype in two of eight donors. Public TCR beta family frequency separated CMV-and-HLA carriers, including in an independent cohort.

Germline-derived CDR1 and CDR2 are MNHEY and SVGEGT. This CDR3 contains 11 residues. Trimming left V 2 bases short and J 8 bases short, with 4 bases between. The sample comprised CD8+ T cells from PBMCs. The receptor's source is a human donor in good health (CMV status not recorded). Some clones in this sample may be carry-over from other donors' samples. The gene calls are TRBV6-2 or TRBV6-3 and TRBJ2-1; D gene uncertain. CDR3 coding DNA: TGTGCCAGCAGTTACGGCGATGAGCAGTTCTTC. As protein: CASSYGDEQFF.